This T cell receptor beta chain was profiled in a study of long-term antiretroviral therapy in people with HIV. About this clone: Its antigen remains unidentified.

Regarding the study as a whole: Once patients were on ART, diversity went higher but still fell short of transplant donor controls. Controls exceeded HIV repertoires in CDR3 length range.

This CDR3 region has 15 residues. V shed 0 bases and J 2 bases; nucleotides not matched to a gene: 3. CDR1 is SGHRS and CDR2 is YFSETQ in the germline V gene. The libraries were made with immunoSEQ v3.0 at survey level. The table came from immunoSEQ multiplex PCR; TCRdb's copy has only in-frame clones and leaves some out. In the table there are over 20,000 clones, around 80% of which are singletons. The source of this sequence is a young man with HIV. The chain couples TRBV5-1 to TRBJ2-3, with TRBD2 identical over 7 bases. The sequencing used unsorted PBMCs, collected 0.1 years before starting antiretroviral therapy. CDR3 nucleotide sequence: TGCGCCAGCAGCTTGGCCGGGACTAACACAGATACGCAGTATTTT. Protein product: CASSLAGTNTDTQYF. Filled out from reference TRBV5-1 and TRBJ2-3, the complete variable domain reads KAGVTQTPRYLIKTRGQQVTLSCSPISGHRSVSWYQQTPGQGLQFLFEYFSETQRNKGNFPGRFSGRQFSNSRSEMNVSTLELGDSALYLCASSLAGTNTDTQYFGPGTRLTVL.